This T cell receptor (beta chain) was profiled in a study of cytomegalovirus exposure and HLA in healthy donors. V lost 7 bases to trimming and J lost 4 bases, with 15 bases between them. Germline loops: CDR1 SGHDT, CDR2 YYEEEE. The CDR3 totals 15 residues. The PCR had 60 Vbeta and 13 Jbeta primers. Measured with immunoSEQ multiplex PCR; TCRdb has only the in-frame clones, and not every one. The repertoire holds about 130,000 clones, with roughly 72% as singletons. The specimen sequenced was PBMCs. This sequence was found in a woman aged 50 to 60 in good health and CMV-seronegative. The V call is TRBV5-6, the J call TRBJ1-6; D may be TRBD1 (6 bases). The CDR3 is CASGKRDTYNSPLHF. The CDR3 coding sequence is TGTGCCAGCGGAAAACGGGACACTTATAATTCACCCCTCCACTTT.